This record covers a single TCR beta chain. Its antigen is not yet known. There are no base qualities to consult, and no much larger clone falls within one base. The CDR3 regions of human TCRbeta chains were subjected to immunosequencing. In the source study's methods: Repertoire TCRs were checked for matches against a reference library of SARS-CoV-2-specific TCRs that had been generated using the MIRA antigen-specificity platform. Breadth meant the fraction of unique TCRs that were SARS-CoV-2-associated, whereas depth meant the fraction of total T cells that were SARS-CoV-2-associated. Using the MIRA data, every spike-specific TCR was mapped to the spike region that the TCR reacted to and assigned to either a CD4 or a CD8 class. Log10-transformed breadth and depth values were compared by one-way ANOVA with Sidak's multiple comparisons tests. TCRdb limited this immuneACCESS table to in-frame rearrangements with V and J called. A share of clones is missing; checked studies link under half to unresolved V genes, and the rest is unexplained. V, J and clone size derive from that table, while D and trimming were established from the DNA sequence. The sample table contains approximately 100,000 clones; only one count was recorded for roughly nine tenths of them. In total, the top ten clones hold 4.5% of the sample.

This sample was included in a study of T cell responses to AZD1222 COVID-19 vaccine (dated by TCRdb to the early 2020s). About the study as a whole: Because spike-specific TCR depth and breadth did not differ between the two schedules, AZD1222 recipients who got a second dose at roughly 4 weeks were pooled with those who got a second dose at roughly 12 weeks. TCR sequencing was performed for roughly 240 trial participants, of whom 200 to 210 were given two doses of AZD1222 and approximately 26 were given two doses of MenACWY control vaccine. Trial participants were enrolled into age subgroups of 18-55, 56-69 and 70-plus years, which contained about 150, 27 and 61 TCR-sequenced participants, respectively.

Trimming removed 3 bases from V and 8 bases from J; the gene matches leave 5 bases unexplained. CDR1 and CDR2, looked up from the germline V gene, are SGDLS and YYNGEE. The CDR3 runs 15 amino acids, cysteine and phenylalanine included. This entry keeps only the CDR3 DNA: 45 bases, framed from base 1. Broader findings and caveats from the paper: CD4 TCRs associated with the vaccine covered the entire spike protein, and the dominant responses were in regions 160-218 and 743-854. Because no day 14 peak-response samples were available, repertoires were characterized only after the peak T cell response. Reportedly, close to half of the unique spike-specific TCRs recognized epitopes lying outside the regions that are mutated in the B.1.351 and B.1.1.7 variants. The 56-69-year group was small, and its depth increase did not reach significance, likely because of low power. Conclusions about previously exposed vaccinees are limited, since just six AZD1222 recipients were seropositive for SARS-CoV-2 at baseline. Spike-specific TCR breadth and depth rose significantly after two AZD1222 doses compared with day 0 and with MenACWY recipients. Participants were mostly white British and included more females than males, and it was suggested by the authors that clonal diversity may have been underestimated.

In light of the paper, this sample's time point label describes: baseline before first vaccination. The vaccinee samples were drawn from two UK trials, COV001 and COV002, one of which was a single-blind randomized controlled phase 2/3 trial testing AZD1222 (ChAdOx1 nCoV-19) in healthy adults. For TCRbeta chain sequencing, PBMC samples from trial participants were taken at day 0 and at day 28 after the second dose. The sequence came from an adult in good health. Sequenced material: peripheral blood, taken on day 0 of AZD1222 vaccination. This receptor chain uses TRBV9 and TRBJ1-6, and TRBD1 matches 10 of the central bases. The nucleotides are TGTGCCAGCAGCGCGACAGGGGGCAGTTATTCACCCCTCCACTTT. Translated, it gives CASSATGGSYSPLHF.